The rows below give T cell receptor beta chains drawn from one sample of a study of shared clonotypes between healthy human individuals. Method: immunoSEQ multiplex PCR; TCRdb's copy keeps in-frame clones and lacks some. The data contain about 1 million clones, around four fifths of them seen just once; the ten biggest clones take up approximately 1.5%. The sample taken for sequencing was memory CD4+ T cells sorted from blood. The receptor source for this set is a young man in good health. CDR3s include the opening cysteine and the closing phenylalanine or tryptophan. D genes are given only for firm matches. Only some rows state a clone size, as once, few, many or a class for expanded clones.

D gene	clone size	V gene	J gene	CDR3 DNA	CDR3 protein
TRBD2	-	TRBV6-6	TRBJ2-3	TGTGCCAGCAGTAATAGCGGGAGAGGCACAGATACGCAGTATTTT	CASSNSGRGTDTQYF
-	-	TRBV7-9	TRBJ1-4	TGTGCCAGCAGCTTACCTCCGGGACGGGACCCCGCAACTAATGAAAAACTGTTTTTT	CASSLPPGRDPATNEKLFF
-	-	TRBV10-3	TRBJ2-7	TGTGCCATCAGCTCGGGCAGCCCAGACGCCCACGAGCAGTACTTC	CAISSGSPDAHEQYF
TRBD1	-	TRBV6-5	TRBJ2-6	TGTGCCAGCAGTACCGGGACAGCTGGGGCCAACGTCCTGACTTTC	CASSTGTAGANVLTF
-	-	TRBV6-1	TRBJ2-4	TGTGCCAGCAGTGTAGGAGGGGGCGAGAACGCGGCCAAAAACATTCAGTACTTC	CASSVGGGENAAKNIQYF
-	-	TRBV5-1	TRBJ2-1	TGCGCCAGCAGCTTGGCCCCCGGGACCCTATACAATGAGCAGTTCTTC	CASSLAPGTLYNEQFF
TRBD2	-	TRBV28	TRBJ2-1	TGTGCCAGCAGCCAGCAGGAAGGACTAGTCTACCATGAGCAGTTCTTC	CASSQQEGLVYHEQFF
-	-	TRBV7-9	TRBJ2-6	TGTGCCAGCAGCCGAACAGGGACCGGGGCCAACGTCCTGACTTTC	CASSRTGTGANVLTF
-	-	TRBV9	TRBJ1-4	TGTGCCAGCAGCGTAGCGGTGACCCTGAATGAAAAACTGTTTTTT	CASSVAVTLNEKLFF
-	-	TRBV19	TRBJ2-5	TGTGCCAGTAGTATGTTAGGGGGTGTGAAGGAGACCCAGTACTTC	CASSMLGGVKETQYF
-	few	TRBV6-1	TRBJ2-6	TGTGCCAGCCGGACGAGTTTGGGGTCCAACGTCCTGACTTTC	CASRTSLGSNVLTF
-	-	TRBV7-2	TRBJ2-7	TGTGCCAGCAGCTTAGGGGCCATCTACGAGCAGTACTTC	CASSLGAIYEQYF
TRBD1	once	TRBV6-5	TRBJ2-7	TGTGCCAGCACCCGGACAGGGGACGAGCAGTACTTC	CASTRTGDEQYF
TRBD1	-	TRBV9	TRBJ1-6	TGTGCCAGCAGCGTAGCTGAGACAGGGGTTTCACCCCTCCACTTT	CASSVAETGVSPLHF
-	-	TRBV7-3	TRBJ2-1	TGTGCCAGCAGCCCGCCGGGGATCCCAGAGGCGCAGTTCTTC	CASSPPGIPEAQFF
TRBD1	-	TRBV11-2	TRBJ2-7	TGTGCCAGCAGCTCATCGGACAGGGGGGACTACGAGCAGTACTTC	CASSSSDRGDYEQYF
-	-	TRBV5-1	TRBJ2-5	TGCGCCAGCAGCTTGGGAGGAGGGGAGACCCAGTACTTC	CASSLGGGETQYF
-	-	TRBV6-1	TRBJ2-5	TGTGCCAGCAGAAAAGGGGGGGTAGAGACCCAGTACTTC	CASRKGGVETQYF
TRBD1	-	TRBV6-4	TRBJ1-1	TGTGCCAGCAGTGACGACCGAAAAGGACAGGGCGTGTTCGACACTGAAGCTTTCTTT	CASSDDRKGQGVFDTEAFF
-	-	TRBV7-6	TRBJ2-1	TGTGCCAGCAGCTTCCCGGGGACCCGTTACAATGAGCAGTTCTTC	CASSFPGTRYNEQFF
-	-	TRBV12-5	TRBJ2-4	TGTGCTAGTGGTTTGGAGGGGGTAGGCATTCAGTACTTC	CASGLEGVGIQYF
-	-	TRBV18	TRBJ1-1	TGTGCCAGCTCACCCCTGTACAACACTGAAGCTTTCTTT	CASSPLYNTEAFF
TRBD2	-	TRBV6-5	TRBJ2-2	TGTGCCAGCACACTAGCGGCCTCGGGGGCCGGGGAGCTGTTTTTT	CASTLAASGAGELFF
-	-	TRBV7-8	TRBJ2-7	TGTGCCAGCAGCTTAGTATCCGGGTTCTCCTACGAGCAGTACTTC	CASSLVSGFSYEQYF
-	-	TRBV10-1	TRBJ2-3	TGCGCCAGCAGTGAGTCAGGGTCTAGCACAGATACGCAGTATTTT	CASSESGSSTDTQYF
TRBD1	once	TRBV7-3	TRBJ1-6	TGTGCCAGCAGTAGGGACAGGGGATCACCCCTCCACTTT	CASSRDRGSPLHF
TRBD1	-	TRBV9	TRBJ1-1	TGTGCCAGCAGCGAGAGGGGGCATGGGAACACTGAAGCTTTCTTT	CASSERGHGNTEAFF
TRBD2	once	TRBV10-1	TRBJ2-2	TGCGCCGCAAGCACCGAGCGGGAGGGCCACACCCACACCGGGGAGCTGTTTTTT	CAASTEREGHTHTGELFF
-	-	TRBV19	TRBJ1-2	TGTGCCAGTAGTATGTCCCAGGGCGGCTACACCTTC	CASSMSQGGYTF
-	-	TRBV28	TRBJ2-2	TGTGCCAGCAGCCTCGGGACTCCCCCCGGGGAGCTGTTTTTT	CASSLGTPPGELFF
TRBD1	-	TRBV18	TRBJ1-5	TGTGCCAGTTCCCTAACCGGGACAGGAGACGATAGCAATCAGCCCCAGCATTTT	CASSLTGTGDDSNQPQHF
TRBD1	once	TRBV7-2	TRBJ1-2	TGTGCCAGCAGCTTAACTCAGGGGGCGAAAGGCTATGGCTACACCTTC	CASSLTQGAKGYGYTF
-	-	TRBV18	TRBJ2-7	TGTGCCAGCTCACCACGGGACCAAGCCGAGCAGTACTTC	CASSPRDQAEQYF
-	-	TRBV7-2	TRBJ2-1	TGTGCCAGCAGCTTATCAGGCTTTGAGCAGTTCTTC	CASSLSGFEQFF
TRBD2	-	TRBV18	TRBJ2-1	TGTGCCAGCTCCGAGGGACTAGCGGATTACAATGAGCAGTTCTTC	CASSEGLADYNEQFF
TRBD2	-	TRBV5-1	TRBJ2-1	TGCGCCAGCAGCTTAATGGCGGGAGCAGCCTACAATGAGCAGTTCTTC	CASSLMAGAAYNEQFF
-	-	TRBV6-1	TRBJ1-5	TGTGCCATTTCAGATGGGGCCAATCAGCCCCAGCATTTT	CAISDGANQPQHF
-	-	TRBV18	TRBJ1-2	TGTGCCAGCTCACCAGGGGGGACCGTCTCCTATGGCTACACCTTC	CASSPGGTVSYGYTF
-	-	TRBV28	TRBJ1-4	TGTGCCAGCAGTTTGGTGGGTGGGGGGGCGAAAGAAAAACTGTTTTTT	CASSLVGGGAKEKLFF
-	few	TRBV9	TRBJ1-6	TGTGCCAGCAGCGTAGACAGCCAGAATTCACCCCTCCACTTT	CASSVDSQNSPLHF
TRBD1	-	TRBV5-1	TRBJ2-1	TGCGCCAGCAGCTTGATAGGGGGCGAAATAAATGAGCAGTTCTTC	CASSLIGGEINEQFF
-	once	TRBV29-1	TRBJ2-7	TGCAGCGTCGTCCCGCTGTATGGCTACGAGCAGTACTTC	CSVVPLYGYEQYF
-	many	TRBV10-3	TRBJ2-6	TGTGCCATCAGGGACGGACCAAGCTCTGGGGCCAACGTCCTGACTTTC	CAIRDGPSSGANVLTF
-	-	TRBV5-1	TRBJ2-3	TGCGCCAGCGGGGGGGCCCCTTCAGAGACAGATACGCAGTATTTT	CASGGAPSETDTQYF
TRBD1	-	TRBV5-4	TRBJ1-4	TGTGCCAGCAGCTTCAGGGGGGGAGAAAAACTGTTTTTT	CASSFRGGEKLFF
-	few	TRBV18	TRBJ2-3	TGTGCCAGCTCACTCGCCCTGCCCCCAGATACGCAGTATTTT	CASSLALPPDTQYF
-	-	TRBV27	TRBJ2-5	TGTGCCAGCAGTCAGGACTCCACCCGGGAGACCCAGTACTTC	CASSQDSTRETQYF